One sample yielded the 26 T cell receptor beta chains listed below, sequenced in a study of blood T cells in healthy people across ages. A second PCR of 7 to 11 cycles used a sample-barcoded 5' primer and a J-beta primer mix. TCRdb recomputed calls from the 5' RACE reads with MiXCR, one row per CDR3 protein. The profile shows some 640,000 distinct CDR3 sequences, approximately 30% of them singletons. Sequencing input: blood. The receptors originated from an elderly woman in good health.

This clonotype was observed at least ten times. The chain employs TRBV25-1 and TRBJ2-7; maybe TRBD1 (5 bases). This CDR3 is built from 13 residues. V was trimmed by 1 base and J by 10 bases, leaving 14 bases between them. Germline V gene sequence: CDR1 MGHDK, CDR2 SYGVNS. CDR3 region: CASSELAAGYQYF. The CDR3 nucleotides are TGTGCCAGCAGTGAATTGGCGGCAGGGTACCAGTACTTC.

The sample holds many counts of this clonotype. The CDR3 sequence is CASSPDYYEQYF. The CDR3 DNA reads TGTGCCAGCAGTCCGGACTATTACGAGCAGTACTTC. The chain recombines TRBV6-2 or TRBV6-3 with TRBJ2-7; tentatively, D is TRBD2 (6 bases). Germline V gives CDR1 MNHEY, CDR2 SVGEGT. This CDR3 comprises 12 residues. Trimming shortened V by 5 bases and J by 4 bases, and 9 bases separated the two germline ends.

This chain joins TRBV6-2 or TRBV6-3 and TRBJ2-2; D gene uncertain. CDR1 and CDR2 (germline): MNHEY, SVGEGT. This CDR3 has 18 amino acids. Deletions cut 0 bases from V and 4 bases from J, with 18 bases between. CDR3 coding DNA: TGTGCCAGCAGTTACTCGTTTCGTGGAGCAACACTCACCGGGGAGCTGTTTTTT. This codes for CASSYSFRGATLTGELFF.

This clonotype appeared many times. The genes are TRBV18 and TRBJ2-5; 9 bases line up with TRBD2. CDR1 is KGHSH, CDR2 LQKENI, per germline. This CDR3 is 14 amino acids long. After removal of 2 bases from V and 3 bases from J, the junction contained 1 base not matched to a gene. CDR3 sequence: CASSPGTSKETQYF. For the CDR3, the DNA is TGTGCCAGCTCACCAGGGACTAGCAAAGAGACCCAGTACTTC.

Ten or more counts support this clonotype. The CDR3 is CASSFILVNTEAFF. CDR3 coding DNA: TGTGCCAGCAGCTTCATCTTAGTCAACACTGAAGCTTTCTTT. V usage is TRBV7-9 and J usage is TRBJ1-1; no clear D gene. The CDR3 length is 14 residues. Germline assignment: CDR1 SEHNR and CDR2 FQNEAQ (reference sequence). V shed 3 bases and J shed 2 bases, with 10 bases lying between them.

The chain links TRBV12-3 or TRBV12-4 to TRBJ1-4; D uncertain. This CDR3 contains 12 residues. Trimming took 6 bases from V and 10 from J, leaving 12 bases between them. DNA of the CDR3: TGTGCCAGCAGCCTCGTAAAAGCAAAACTGTTTTTT. It is translated as CASSLVKAKLFF.

This clonotype came up many times. The genes are TRBV20-1 and TRBJ2-4; 10 bases fit TRBD2. Trimming cost V 8 bases and J 8 bases; bases outside gene matches: 9. Germline loops: CDR1 DFQATT, CDR2 SNEGSKA (reference sequence). The CDR3 extends over 13 amino acids. The CDR3 loop is CSLAGAVGDIQYF. The CDR3 nucleotides are TGCAGTCTAGCGGGGGCCGTGGGGGACATTCAGTACTTC.

This clonotype appeared a single time. The V and J genes are TRBV29-1 and TRBJ2-1; D is perhaps TRBD2 (5 bases). The CDR3 sequence is 15 residues long. Trimming cost V 2 bases and J 0 bases, with 11 bases left between them. CDR1 is SQVTM and CDR2 is ANQGSEA in the germline V gene. The CDR3 bases are TGCAGCGTTGAATCAGCGGCCGGCTCCTACAATGAGCAGTTCTTC. Protein: CSVESAAGSYNEQFF.

The table lists this clonotype with many counts. Written as DNA, the CDR3 is TGTGCCAGCCGACCAGGGGTCGTAGAGACCCAGTACTTC. Amino acids: CASRPGVVETQYF. The chain carries TRBV28 and TRBJ2-5; D may be TRBD1 (6 bases). The V gene lost 8 bases and the J gene lost 4 bases, with 14 bases spanning the gap. Germline lookup yields CDR1 MDHEN and CDR2 SYDVKM. The CDR3 contains 13 residues.

This clonotype was seen a few times. The chain uses TRBV18 and TRBJ1-1; D gene uncertain. With 3 bases removed from V and 4 bases from J, the gap between germline ends came to 6 bases. The CDR3 contains 12 residues. Germline loops: CDR1 KGHSH, CDR2 LQKENI. As DNA, the CDR3 is TGTGCCAGCTCACCCGATTTCACTGAAGCTTTCTTT. Protein sequence: CASSPDFTEAFF.

This clonotype was picked up many times. V and J are TRBV27 and TRBJ2-1; 10 nucleotides align to TRBD2. Germline V lookup: CDR1 MNHEY, CDR2 SMNVEV (reference sequence). The CDR3 covers 16 residues. V lost 8 bases to trimming and J lost 6 bases; unmatched junction nucleotides: 13. As DNA, the CDR3 is TGTGCCAGCGGGTCCCGGCCGGGACTAGCGATCAATGAGCAGTTCTTC. As protein: CASGSRPGLAINEQFF.

This clonotype was picked up a small number of times. This rearrangement joins TRBV5-4 to TRBJ2-3; possibly TRBD1 for D (5 bases). The V end was cut by 1 base, the J end by 1 base, with 13 bases between. The CDR3 has 16 residues. The V gene's germline CDR1 is SGHNT and CDR2 YYREEE (reference sequence). The CDR3 spells CASSLPGPTGTDTQYF. The CDR3 DNA is TGTGCCAGCAGCTTGCCAGGGCCTACGGGCACAGATACGCAGTATTTT.

There are a few counts of this clonotype. The V call is TRBV7-2, the J call TRBJ2-1; 8 bases match TRBD2. The germline V gene encodes CDR1 SGHTA and CDR2 FQGNSA. Losses at the gene ends were 5 bases for V and 4 bases for J; bases not matched to a gene: 10. This CDR3 has 16 amino acids. CDR3 sequence: CASSVKLAVRYNEQFF. In DNA form, the CDR3 reads TGTGCCAGCAGCGTTAAACTAGCGGTGCGGTACAATGAGCAGTTCTTC.

This clonotype was detected many times. The chain links TRBV5-1 to TRBJ2-5, with a possible D match to TRBD2 (7 bases). CDR1 and CDR2 (germline): SGHRS, YFSETQ. This CDR3 has 16 residues. Trimming took 3 bases from V and 0 from J, leaving 15 bases between them. This chain's CDR3 is CASSSRGATYQETQYF. The DNA for the CDR3 is TGCGCCAGCAGCTCCCGGGGGGCGACTTACCAAGAGACCCAGTACTTC.

In this sample, this clonotype turned up many times. The chain combines TRBV6-1 with TRBJ2-6; 15 bases agree with TRBD2. V shed 7 bases and J 0 bases; nucleotides not matched to a gene: 13. This CDR3 comprises 21 residues. The germline V gene has CDR1 MNHNS and CDR2 SASEGT. CDR3 coding DNA: TGTGCCAGCACTCTCGGGACTAGCGGGGGGTCAACTTTCTCTGGGGCCAACGTCCTGACTTTC. Its translation: CASTLGTSGGSTFSGANVLTF.

The count of this clonotype is one. A much larger clone lies one base from this, so it may be a read error. This rearrangement joins TRBV6-5 to TRBJ2-2; no clear D. This CDR3 is 14 amino acids long. CDR1 and CDR2 from the germline V gene are MNHEY and SVGAGI. The CDR3 sequence is CAGSFRGNTGELFF. The CDR3 nucleotides are TGTGCCGGCAGTTTTCGCGGGAACACCGGGGAGCTGTTTTTT.

The chain links TRBV19 to TRBJ2-3; 15 bases are shared with TRBD2. The CDR3 is 19 amino acids. V shed 5 bases and J 0 bases; nucleotides not matched to a gene: 9. Germline CDR1 reads LNHDA; CDR2 reads SQIVND (reference sequence). This CDR3 is CASSGGLAGGGPSTDTQYF. For the CDR3, the DNA is TGTGCCAGTAGTGGGGGACTAGCGGGGGGAGGTCCTAGCACAGATACGCAGTATTTT.

The sample holds many counts of this clonotype. The V call is TRBV9, the J call TRBJ1-5; D is unresolved. V was trimmed by 4 bases and J by 1 base, leaving 12 bases between them. This CDR3 comprises 15 residues. In germline, CDR1 is SGDLS, CDR2 YYNGEE. The CDR3 DNA follows: TGTGCCAGCAGCCCTGAGGGTGGGAGCAATCAGCCCCAGCATTTT. This gives the protein CASSPEGGSNQPQHF. Together with reference TRBV9 and TRBJ1-5, the CDR3 gives the full variable domain: DSGVTQTPKHLITATGQRVTLRCSPRSGDLSVYWYQQSLDQGLQFLIQYYNGEERAKGNILERFSAQQFPDLHSELNLSSLELGDSALYFCASSPEGGSNQPQHFGDGTRLSIL.

The chain links TRBV19 to TRBJ1-2; weak D call: TRBD1 (5 bases). The length of the CDR3 is 16 residues. CDR1 and CDR2 from the germline V gene are LNHDA and SQIVND (reference sequence). V dropped 0 bases and J dropped 4 bases, with 15 bases sitting between them. CDR3 amino acids: CASSIDLFAGTYGYTF. In nucleotides, the CDR3 is TGTGCCAGTAGTATAGATCTATTTGCAGGGACCTATGGCTACACCTTC.

This clonotype has just a few counts. V and J are TRBV5-1 and TRBJ1-2; the D gene is possibly TRBD1 (5 bases). Germline CDR1 reads SGHRS; CDR2 reads YFSETQ. The CDR3 runs 14 residues. V lost 1 base, J lost 8 bases, and 15 bases lay in between. The CDR3 region is CASSLWGESPGYTF. Here the CDR3 DNA reads TGCGCCAGCAGCTTGTGGGGCGAGAGTCCCGGCTACACCTTC.

V usage is TRBV7-2 and J usage is TRBJ2-1; TRBD2 matches 7 bases. Germline CDR1 SGHTA, CDR2 FQGNSA. Losses at the gene ends were 1 base for V and 6 bases for J; bases not matched to a gene: 6. The CDR3 runs 15 residues. CDR3 in amino acids: CASSLVASGCNEQFF. The DNA for the CDR3 is TGTGCCAGCAGCTTAGTCGCTAGCGGATGCAATGAGCAGTTCTTC.

This clonotype was seen repeatedly, ten times or more. The chain is built from TRBV7-2 and TRBJ2-1; a possible D gene is TRBD2 (6 bases). Germline V lookup: CDR1 SGHTA, CDR2 FQGNSA. Trimming cost V 1 base and J 0 bases, with 13 bases left between them. The CDR3 totals 17 residues. Written as DNA, the CDR3 is TGTGCCAGCAGCTTAGTTTCGGGGCGGGGCTCCTACAATGAGCAGTTCTTC. Its translation is CASSLVSGRGSYNEQFF.

The V call is TRBV24-1, the J call TRBJ2-7, with D unresolved. Trimming took off 5 bases at V and 7 bases at J, with 20 bases between the two ends. Germline values: CDR1 KGHDR, CDR2 SFDVKD. The CDR3 loop spans 15 amino acids. In nucleotides, the CDR3 is TGTGCCACCAGTGGGTTGACATCGGTTTACAATGAGCAGTACTTC. It is translated as CATSGLTSVYNEQYF.

The table lists this clonotype with a few counts. J is TRBJ2-2 and V is TRBV27, with D possibly being TRBD1 (5 bases). This CDR3 has 16 residues. Trimming took off 4 bases at V and 6 bases at J, with 18 bases between the two ends. Germline V gives CDR1 MNHEY, CDR2 SMNVEV (reference sequence). CDR3 protein: CASSSSPQVLAGELFF. The CDR3 DNA reads TGTGCCAGCAGTTCCTCGCCACAGGTTCTGGCCGGGGAGCTGTTTTTT.

This clonotype showed up many times. The chain recombines TRBV7-8 with TRBJ1-5; 7 positions match TRBD1. CDR1 is SGHVS and CDR2 is FQNEAQ in the germline V gene. The V and J ends lost 4 bases and 3 bases, in that order; junction bases with no gene match: 3. There are 14 residues in the CDR3. The CDR3 region is CASSSGQYNQPQHF. CDR3 nucleotide sequence: TGTGCCAGCAGCTCGGGACAGTACAATCAGCCCCAGCATTTT.

Points on this clonotype: Germline is not matched at one junction end, which may reflect a read error. The V gene is TRBV5-5, the J gene TRBJ1-5; D gene ambiguous. The CDR3 extends over 15 amino acids. Germline V gene lookup returns CDR1 SGHKS and CDR2 YYEKEE (reference sequence). CDR3 in amino acids: CANSLGGASNQPQHF. The CDR3 nucleotides are TGTGCCAACAGCTTGGGAGGCGCAAGCAATCAGCCCCAGCATTTT.